The TCR beta chain described here comes from a study of Graves' ophthalmopathy and Graves' hyperthyroidism. As regards this clonotype: Antigen: not known.

Overall study results and limits: Detected in blood as well were most expanded thyroid clonotypes with frequency above 0.001. A 13-signature model separated ophthalmopathy from stable hyperthyroidism, reaching around 90% sensitivity and about 81% specificity cross-validated.

The study enrolled ophthalmopathy donors with moderate-to-severe activity, CAS ≥3, NOSPECS ≥4 and duration under 3 months. RNA transcripts were the source from which TCR beta CDR3 regions were amplified. HTBI-primed RT-PCR formed the first round, and a multiplex PCR formed the second. TCRdb called the multiplex PCR reads again in MiXCR, with one record for every CDR3 protein. The table shows 340,000 or so distinct CDR3 sequences, with roughly 17% occurring only once. This CDR3 region has 15 residues. Trimming pared 7 bases from V and 4 bases from J, leaving 19 bases between. The specimen sequenced was peripheral blood. The genes are TRBV12-3 or TRBV12-4 and TRBJ1-2; a weak D match, TRBD1 (6 bases). This TCR was recovered from an adult man with Graves' ophthalmopathy. CDR3 nucleotide sequence: TGTGCCAGCACCCCTGGGGGGCTACCGAGCTATGGCTACACCTTC. It yields the protein CASTPGGLPSYGYTF.